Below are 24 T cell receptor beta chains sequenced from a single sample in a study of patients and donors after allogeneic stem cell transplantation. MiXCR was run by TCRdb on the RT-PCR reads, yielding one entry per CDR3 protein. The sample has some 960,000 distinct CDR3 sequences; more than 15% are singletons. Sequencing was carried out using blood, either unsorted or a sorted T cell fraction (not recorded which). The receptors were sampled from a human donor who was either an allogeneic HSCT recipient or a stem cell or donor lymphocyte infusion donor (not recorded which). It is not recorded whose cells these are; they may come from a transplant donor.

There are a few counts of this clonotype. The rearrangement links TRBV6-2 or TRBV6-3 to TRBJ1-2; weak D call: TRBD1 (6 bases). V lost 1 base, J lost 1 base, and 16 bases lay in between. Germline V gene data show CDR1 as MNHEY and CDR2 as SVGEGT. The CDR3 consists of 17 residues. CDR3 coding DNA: TGTGCCAGCAGTTACTTCGTTGGACAGCCTCTTAACTATGGCTACACCTTC. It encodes CASSYFVGQPLNYGYTF.

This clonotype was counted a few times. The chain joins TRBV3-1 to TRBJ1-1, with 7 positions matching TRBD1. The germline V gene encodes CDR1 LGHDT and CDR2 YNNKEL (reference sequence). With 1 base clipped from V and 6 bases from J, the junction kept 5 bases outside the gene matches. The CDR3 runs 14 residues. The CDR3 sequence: CASSQVGQQSEAFF. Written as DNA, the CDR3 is TGTGCCAGCAGCCAAGTGGGACAGCAATCTGAAGCTTTCTTT.

CDR3 sequence: CASSLAGTGISGANVLTF. The CDR3 DNA reads as TGTGCCAGCAGCTTAGCCGGGACAGGGATTTCTGGGGCCAACGTCCTGACTTTC. The chain uses TRBV7-2 and TRBJ2-6; 9 nucleotides align to TRBD1. CDR1 and CDR2 from the germline V gene are SGHTA and FQGNSA. The J segment lost 1 base and the V segment lost 0 bases, leaving 4 bases of the junction unmatched. The CDR3 consists of 18 residues. The full variable domain, its missing parts supplied by reference TRBV7-2 and TRBJ2-6, is GAGVSQSPSNKVTEKGKDVELRCDPISGHTALYWYRQSLGQGLEFLIYFQGNSAPDKSGLPSDRFSAERTGGSVSTLTIQRTQQEDSAVYLCASSLAGTGISGANVLTFGAGSRLTVL.

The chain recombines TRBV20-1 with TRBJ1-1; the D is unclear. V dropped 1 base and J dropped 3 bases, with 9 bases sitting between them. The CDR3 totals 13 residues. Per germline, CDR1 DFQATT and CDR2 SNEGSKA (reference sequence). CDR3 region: CSARGSSDTEAFF. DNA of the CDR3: TGCAGTGCTAGAGGGAGTTCGGACACTGAAGCTTTCTTT.

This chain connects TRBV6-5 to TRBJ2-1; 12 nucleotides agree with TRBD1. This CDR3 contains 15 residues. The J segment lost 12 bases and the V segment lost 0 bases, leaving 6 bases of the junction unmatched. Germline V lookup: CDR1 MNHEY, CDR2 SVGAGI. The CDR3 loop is CASSYSPGQGAGQFF. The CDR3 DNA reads TGTGCCAGCAGTTACTCTCCGGGACAGGGGGCGGGGCAGTTCTTC.

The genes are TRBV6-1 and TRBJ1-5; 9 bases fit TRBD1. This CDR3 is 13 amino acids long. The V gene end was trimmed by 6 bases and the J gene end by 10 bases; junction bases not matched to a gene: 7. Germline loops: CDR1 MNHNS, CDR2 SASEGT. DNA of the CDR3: TGTGCCAGCAGGACAGGGGGAGTTTATCCCCAGCATTTT. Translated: CASRTGGVYPQHF.

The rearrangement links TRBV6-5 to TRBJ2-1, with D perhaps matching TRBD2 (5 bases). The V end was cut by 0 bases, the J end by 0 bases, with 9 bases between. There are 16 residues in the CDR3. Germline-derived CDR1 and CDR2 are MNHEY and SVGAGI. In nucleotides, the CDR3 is TGTGCCAGCAGTTACTCAGGGCGGGTCTCCTACAATGAGCAGTTCTTC. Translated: CASSYSGRVSYNEQFF.

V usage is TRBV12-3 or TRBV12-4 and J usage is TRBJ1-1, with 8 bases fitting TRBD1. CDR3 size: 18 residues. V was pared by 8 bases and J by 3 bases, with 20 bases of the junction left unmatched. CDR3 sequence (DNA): TGTGCCAGCGTACCCCGGTCTGGGGCAGGGGGCCTCCACACTGAAGCTTTCTTT. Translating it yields CASVPRSGAGGLHTEAFF.

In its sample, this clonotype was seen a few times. This CDR3 is CATSGTANTGELFF. The CDR3 region has the DNA TGTGCCACCAGTGGTACAGCGAACACCGGGGAGCTGTTTTTT. This chain links TRBV24-1 with TRBJ2-2; the D is unclear. The CDR3 totals 14 residues. The germline gives CDR1 KGHDR, CDR2 SFDVKD. Trimming stripped 5 bases from V and 0 bases from J, with 6 bases between.

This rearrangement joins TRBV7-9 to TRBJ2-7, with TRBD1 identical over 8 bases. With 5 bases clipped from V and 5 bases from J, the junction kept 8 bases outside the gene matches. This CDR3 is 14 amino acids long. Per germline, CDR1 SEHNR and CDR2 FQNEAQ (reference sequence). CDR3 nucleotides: TGTGCCAGCAGCCCCGGACAGGGTAAGGACGAGCAGTACTTC. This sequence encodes CASSPGQGKDEQYF.

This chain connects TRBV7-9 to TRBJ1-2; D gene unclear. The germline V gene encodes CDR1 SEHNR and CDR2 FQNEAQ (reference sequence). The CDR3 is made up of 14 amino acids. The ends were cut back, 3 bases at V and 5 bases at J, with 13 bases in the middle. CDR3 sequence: CASSFREGGYGYTF. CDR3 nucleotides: TGTGCCAGCAGCTTCCGTGAGGGAGGGTATGGCTACACCTTC. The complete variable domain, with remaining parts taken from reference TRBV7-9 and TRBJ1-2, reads DTGVSQNPRHKITKRGQNVTFRCDPISEHNRLYWYRQTLGQGPEFLTYFQNEAQLEKSRLLSDRFSAERPKGSFSTLEIQRTEQGDSAMYLCASSFREGGYGYTFGSGTRLTVV.

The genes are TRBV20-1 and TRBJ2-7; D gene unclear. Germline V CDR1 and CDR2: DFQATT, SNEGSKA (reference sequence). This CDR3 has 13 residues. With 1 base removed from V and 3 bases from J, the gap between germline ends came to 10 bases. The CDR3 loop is CSARARSHYEQYF. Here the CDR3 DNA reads TGCAGTGCTAGAGCGAGATCTCACTACGAGCAGTACTTC.

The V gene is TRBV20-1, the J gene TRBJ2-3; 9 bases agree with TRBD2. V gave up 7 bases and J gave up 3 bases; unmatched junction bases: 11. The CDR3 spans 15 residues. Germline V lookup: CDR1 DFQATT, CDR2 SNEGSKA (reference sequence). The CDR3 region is CSVKIGLAFTDTQYF. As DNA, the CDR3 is TGCAGTGTCAAGATCGGACTAGCGTTTACAGATACGCAGTATTTT.

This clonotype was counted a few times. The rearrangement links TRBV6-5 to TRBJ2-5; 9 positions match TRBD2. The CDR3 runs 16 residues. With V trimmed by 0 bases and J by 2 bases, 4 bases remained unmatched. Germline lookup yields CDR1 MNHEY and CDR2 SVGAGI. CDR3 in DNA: TGTGCCAGCAGTTACTCGACTAGCGGAATTCAAGAGACCCAGTACTTC. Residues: CASSYSTSGIQETQYF.

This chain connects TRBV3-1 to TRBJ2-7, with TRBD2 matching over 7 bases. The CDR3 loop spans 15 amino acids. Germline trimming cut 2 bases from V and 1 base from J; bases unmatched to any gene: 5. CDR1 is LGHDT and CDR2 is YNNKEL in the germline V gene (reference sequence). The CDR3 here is CASSQLASGSYEQYF. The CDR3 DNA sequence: TGTGCCAGCAGCCAATTGGCTAGCGGTTCCTACGAGCAGTACTTC.

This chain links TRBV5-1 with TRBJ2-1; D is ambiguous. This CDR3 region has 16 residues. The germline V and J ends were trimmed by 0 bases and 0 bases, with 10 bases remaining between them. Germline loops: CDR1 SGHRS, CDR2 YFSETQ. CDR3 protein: CASSLGIGTSYNEQFF. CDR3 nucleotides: TGCGCCAGCAGCTTGGGAATTGGAACCTCCTACAATGAGCAGTTCTTC.

This CDR3 is CSVDPGTVYGYTF. The CDR3 nucleotides read TGCAGCGTTGATCCCGGGACAGTCTATGGCTACACCTTC. V gene TRBV29-1 combines with J gene TRBJ1-2, with 7 nucleotides matching TRBD1. Unmatched junction bases numbered 5, after V lost 3 bases and J lost 4 bases. The CDR3 loop spans 13 amino acids. Germline V gene sequence: CDR1 SQVTM, CDR2 ANQGSEA.

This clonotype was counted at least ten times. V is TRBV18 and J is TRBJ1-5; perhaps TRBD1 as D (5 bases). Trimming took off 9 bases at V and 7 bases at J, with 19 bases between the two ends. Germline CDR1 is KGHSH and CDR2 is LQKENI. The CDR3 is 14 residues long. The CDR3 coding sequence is TGTGCCAGTAGTCCTGGGCAGGGTGGCCAGCCCCAGCATTTT. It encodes CASSPGQGGQPQHF.

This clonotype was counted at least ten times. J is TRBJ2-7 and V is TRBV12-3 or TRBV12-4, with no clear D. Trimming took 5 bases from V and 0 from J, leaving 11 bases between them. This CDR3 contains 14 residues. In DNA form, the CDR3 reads TGTGCCAGCAGTCCGACGGGCCCCTCCTACGAGCAGTACTTC. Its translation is CASSPTGPSYEQYF.

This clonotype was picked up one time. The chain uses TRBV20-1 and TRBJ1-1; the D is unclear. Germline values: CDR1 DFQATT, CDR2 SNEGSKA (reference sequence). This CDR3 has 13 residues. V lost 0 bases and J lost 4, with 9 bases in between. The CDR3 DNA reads TGCAGTGCTAGAGAAGGAAGGGTCACTGAAGCTTTCTTT. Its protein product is CSAREGRVTEAFF.

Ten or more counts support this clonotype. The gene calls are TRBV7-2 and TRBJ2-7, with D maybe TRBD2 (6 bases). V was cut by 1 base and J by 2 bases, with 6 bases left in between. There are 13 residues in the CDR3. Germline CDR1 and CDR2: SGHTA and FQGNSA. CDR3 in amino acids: CASSLVAAYEQYF. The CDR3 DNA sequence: TGTGCCAGCAGCTTAGTAGCGGCCTACGAGCAGTACTTC.

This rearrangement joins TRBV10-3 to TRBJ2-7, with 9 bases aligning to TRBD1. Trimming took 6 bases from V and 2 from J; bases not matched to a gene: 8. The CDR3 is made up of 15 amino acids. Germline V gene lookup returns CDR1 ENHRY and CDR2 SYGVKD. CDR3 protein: CAIRGGQGTTYEQYF. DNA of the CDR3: TGTGCCATCAGGGGAGGACAGGGGACGACCTACGAGCAGTACTTC.

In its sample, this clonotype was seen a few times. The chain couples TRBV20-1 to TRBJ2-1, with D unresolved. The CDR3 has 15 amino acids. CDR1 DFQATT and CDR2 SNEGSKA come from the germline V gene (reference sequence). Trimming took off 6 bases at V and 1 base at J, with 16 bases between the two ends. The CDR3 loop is CSAVSLPPSYNEQFF. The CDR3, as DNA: TGCAGTGCAGTCAGCCTGCCGCCATCCTACAATGAGCAGTTCTTC.

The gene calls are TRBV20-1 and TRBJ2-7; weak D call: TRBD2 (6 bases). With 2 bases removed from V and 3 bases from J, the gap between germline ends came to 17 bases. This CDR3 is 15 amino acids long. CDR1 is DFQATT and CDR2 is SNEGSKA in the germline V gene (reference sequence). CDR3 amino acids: CSARIRDWMIYEQYF. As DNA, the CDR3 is TGCAGTGCTAGAATCCGGGACTGGATGATCTACGAGCAGTACTTC.